This is a list of T cell receptor beta chains from one sample in a study of breast tumors, draining lymph nodes, adjacent tissues. TCRdb independently ran MiXCR on the multiplex PCR reads; one entry per CDR3 protein. The repertoire holds about 130,000 distinct CDR3 sequences, with around 20% as singletons. The sample comprised axillary lymph node tissue. The source is a female donor with breast cancer. Some clones in this sample may be carry-over from other donors' samples. Both conserved end residues are part of each CDR3. Fields, in order: clone size, D gene, V gene, J gene, CDR3 protein, CDR3 DNA. The D gene is left open where the match is weak. Rows give clone size only sometimes, using once, few, many, or a class for an expanded clone.

>.|TRBD1|TRBV5-4|TRBJ1-1
CASSHLTGGLGTEAFF
TGTGCCAGCAGTCATCTGACAGGGGGACTCGGCACTGAAGCTTTCTTT
>.|TRBD2|TRBV7-9|TRBJ2-7
CASSYTSGYYEQYF
TGTGCCAGCAGCTATACTAGCGGATACTACGAGCAGTACTTC
>many|.|TRBV10-3|TRBJ2-3
CAISEAGFADTQYF
TGTGCCATCAGCGAAGCAGGGTTTGCAGATACGCAGTATTTT
>many|TRBD2|TRBV27|TRBJ2-1
CASSLEHASGRVEQFF
TGTGCCAGCAGCCTCGAACACGCTAGCGGGAGAGTGGAGCAGTTCTTC
>many|.|TRBV7-9|TRBJ1-5
CASSLGQGMDQPQHF
TGTGCCAGCAGCTTAGGGCAGGGGATGGATCAGCCCCAGCATTTT
>many|TRBD1|TRBV6-5|TRBJ1-2
CASSYSGDRDGYTF
TGTGCCAGCAGTTACTCCGGGGACAGAGATGGCTACACCTTC
>many|.|TRBV20-1|TRBJ1-4
CSARDTQALATNEKLFF
TGCAGTGCTAGAGATACGCAGGCCCTAGCAACTAATGAAAAACTGTTTTTT
>many|.|TRBV12-3/TRBV12-4|TRBJ2-1
CASSLRENYNEQFF
TGTGCCAGCAGTTTGAGGGAAAACTACAATGAGCAGTTCTTC
>many|.|TRBV5-4|TRBJ2-5
CASERDGETQYF
TGTGCCAGCGAAAGGGACGGAGAGACCCAGTACTTC
>many|TRBD2|TRBV7-9|TRBJ2-1
CASSPPLAGVRNEQFF
TGTGCCAGCAGCCCCCCTCTAGCGGGAGTTCGTAATGAGCAGTTCTTC
>many|.|TRBV30|TRBJ2-3
CAWRGPGGNTDTQYF
TGTGCCTGGAGGGGTCCAGGGGGGAACACAGATACGCAGTATTTT
>once|.|TRBV5-6|TRBJ1-2
CASGLITGGLVYGYTF
TGTGCCAGCGGCCTGATCACAGGAGGCTTGGTCTATGGCTACACCTTC
>many|.|TRBV5-1|TRBJ2-3
CASSLASIGGRSTDTQYF
TGCGCCAGCAGCTTGGCCTCGATTGGGGGGCGAAGCACAGATACGCAGTATTTT
>.|TRBD1|TRBV9|TRBJ1-3
CASSAGQGSSGNTIYF
TGTGCCAGCAGCGCCGGACAGGGGAGCTCTGGAAACACCATATATTTT
>.|.|TRBV27|TRBJ2-3
CASSLSGPRDTQCF
TGTGCCAGCAGTTTATCCGGGCCAAGGGATACGCAGTGTTTT
>.|.|TRBV18|TRBJ2-6
CASSRQGYSGANVLTF
TGTGCCAGCTCACGCCAGGGGTATTCTGGGGCCAACGTCCTGACTTTC
>few|.|TRBV27|TRBJ1-5
CASSAQGSNQPQHF
TGTGCCAGCAGTGCTCAGGGGAGCAATCAGCCCCAGCATTTT
>many|TRBD2|TRBV6-6|TRBJ2-3
CASSYGSGGTDTQYF
TGTGCCAGCAGTTACGGTAGCGGGGGCACAGATACGCAGTATTTT
>many|TRBD2|TRBV7-8|TRBJ2-1
CASSLALAGEQNEQFF
TGTGCCAGCAGCTTAGCTCTAGCGGGAGAACAAAATGAGCAGTTCTTC
>many|.|TRBV7-2|TRBJ1-5
CASEKGPTNQPQHF
TGTGCCAGCGAAAAAGGACCGACAAATCAGCCCCAGCATTTT
>many|TRBD2|TRBV10-3|TRBJ2-1
CAISEKAGANNEQFF
TGTGCCATCAGTGAAAAAGCGGGAGCTAACAATGAGCAGTTCTTC
>.|.|TRBV6-1|TRBJ2-6
CASSPGGRASFGANVLTF
TGTGCCAGCAGTCCCGGAGGCAGGGCCTCGTTTGGGGCCAACGTCCTGACTTTC
>many|.|TRBV2|TRBJ1-3
CASTTTAGNTIYF
TGTGCCAGCACAACGACAGCTGGAAACACCATATATTTT
>few|.|TRBV5-6|TRBJ2-6
CASSLVQVNRAPF
TGTGCCAGCAGCTTGGTTCAGGTCAACAGGGCGCCCTTC
>once|.|TRBV5-1|TRBJ2-7
CASSLAGSGYEQCF
TGTGCCAGCAGCTTGGCGGGATCTGGGTACGAGCAGTGCTTC
>.|TRBD2|TRBV20-1|TRBJ2-5
CSALPGTSGRGAQETQYF
TGCAGTGCTCTTCCCGGGACTAGCGGGAGAGGCGCCCAAGAGACCCAGTACTTC
>many|.|TRBV20-1|TRBJ1-4
CSARAWNEKLFF
TGCAGTGCTAGAGCATGGAATGAAAAACTGTTTTTT
>.|.|TRBV7-8|TRBJ2-7
CASSVSWGQGSSYEQCF
.